The source of this T cell receptor beta chain is a study of vaccination effects on CD4 cells after COVID-19. Isolation of CD4+ T cells took place after ten to eleven days of culture. Participants got two doses of BNT162b2 or mRNA-1273 vaccine. Half the medium was replaced with IL-2 medium on days 3 and 7. CDR1 SGHAT and CDR2 FQNNGV come from the germline V gene. V was cut by 4 bases and J by 5 bases, with 17 bases left in between. The CDR3 has 15 residues. Sequencing used immunoSEQ multiplex PCR; TCRdb keeps in-frame clones, though not all of them. This sample has about 40,000 clones, with under 70% found just once. As concerns this clone: Its specificity is not known.

This sample comprised CD4+ T cells from PBMCs cultured without peptide, obtained after COVID-19 vaccination. The V call is TRBV11-2, the J call TRBJ2-5; unclear D gene. The clonotype comes from a human donor who received a COVID-19 vaccine. CDR3: CASSSDPSFTETQYF. The DNA for the CDR3 is TGTGCCAGCAGCTCGGACCCCAGTTTTACGGAGACCCAGTACTTC. Full variable domain (outside the CDR3, taken from reference TRBV11-2 and TRBJ2-5): EAGVAQSPRYKIIEKRQSVAFWCNPISGHATLYWYQQILGQGPKLLIQFQNNGVVDDSQLPKDRFSAERLKGVDSTLKIQPAKLEDSAVYLCASSSDPSFTETQYFGPGTRLLVL.